The T cell receptor beta chain under discussion was sequenced for a study of blood T cell repertoires in COVID-19. Only in-frame clones appear in the TCRdb table, and some are missing; sequencing was by immunoSEQ multiplex PCR. Of 200,000 to 300,000 clones in the sample, over 85% were seen once. The TCR sequence derives from a young woman with acute COVID-19. Sequenced: PBMCs or T cells enriched from blood (not recorded which).

CDR3 nucleotides: TGCGCCAGCAGCTCGCCCGGGGCGGGGGAGCAAGAGACCCAGTACTTC. Protein product: CASSSPGAGEQETQYF. J is TRBJ2-5 and V is TRBV5-1; 7 bases fit TRBD2. V was clipped by 3 bases and J by 2 bases; unmatched bases: 10. CDR3 length: 16 residues. Germline CDR1 SGHRS, CDR2 YFSETQ. The whole variable domain, remainder taken from reference TRBV5-1 and TRBJ2-5, is KAGVTQTPRYLIKTRGQQVTLSCSPISGHRSVSWYQQTPGQGLQFLFEYFSETQRNKGNFPGRFSGRQFSNSRSEMNVSTLELGDSALYLCASSSPGAGEQETQYFGPGTRLLVL.